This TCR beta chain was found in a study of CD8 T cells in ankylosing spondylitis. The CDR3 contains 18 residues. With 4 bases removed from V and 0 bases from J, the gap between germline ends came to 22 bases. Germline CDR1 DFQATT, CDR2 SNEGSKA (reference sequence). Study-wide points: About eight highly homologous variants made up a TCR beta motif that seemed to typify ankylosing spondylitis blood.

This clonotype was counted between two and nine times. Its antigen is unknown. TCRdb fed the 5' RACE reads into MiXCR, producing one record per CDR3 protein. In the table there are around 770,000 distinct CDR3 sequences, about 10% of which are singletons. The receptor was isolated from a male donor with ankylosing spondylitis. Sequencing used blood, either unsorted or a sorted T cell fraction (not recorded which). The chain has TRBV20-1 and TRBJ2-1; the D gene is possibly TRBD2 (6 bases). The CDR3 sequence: CSAISLGGDRSSYNEQFF. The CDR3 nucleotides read TGCAGTGCTATCTCTCTTGGAGGGGATCGAAGCTCCTACAATGAGCAGTTCTTC.